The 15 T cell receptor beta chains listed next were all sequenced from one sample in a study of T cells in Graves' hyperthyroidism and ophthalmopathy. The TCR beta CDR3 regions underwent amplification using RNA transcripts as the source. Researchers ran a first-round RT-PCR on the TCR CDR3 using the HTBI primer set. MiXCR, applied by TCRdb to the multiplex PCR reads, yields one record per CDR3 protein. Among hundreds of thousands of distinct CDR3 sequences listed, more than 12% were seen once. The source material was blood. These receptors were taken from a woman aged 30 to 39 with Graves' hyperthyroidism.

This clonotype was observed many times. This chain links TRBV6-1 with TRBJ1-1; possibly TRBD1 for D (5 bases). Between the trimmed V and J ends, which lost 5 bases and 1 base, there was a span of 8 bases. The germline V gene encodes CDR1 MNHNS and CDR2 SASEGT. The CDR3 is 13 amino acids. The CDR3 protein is CASSTTGNTEAFF. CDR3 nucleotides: TGTGCCAGCAGTACAACAGGGAACACTGAAGCTTTCTTT.

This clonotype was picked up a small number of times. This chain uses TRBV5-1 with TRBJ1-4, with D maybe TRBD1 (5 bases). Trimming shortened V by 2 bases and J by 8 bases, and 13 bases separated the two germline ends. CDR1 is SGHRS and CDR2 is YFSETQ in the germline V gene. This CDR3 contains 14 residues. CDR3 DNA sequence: TGCGCCAGCAGCTTCAGGGAGTCTGACGAAAAACTGTTTTTT. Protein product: CASSFRESDEKLFF.

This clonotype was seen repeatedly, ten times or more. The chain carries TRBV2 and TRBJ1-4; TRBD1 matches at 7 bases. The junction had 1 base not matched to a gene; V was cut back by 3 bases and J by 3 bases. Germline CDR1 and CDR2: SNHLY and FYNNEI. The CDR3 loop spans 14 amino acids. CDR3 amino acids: CASSEGQSNEKLFF. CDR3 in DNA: TGTGCCAGCAGTGAGGGACAGTCTAATGAAAAACTGTTTTTT.

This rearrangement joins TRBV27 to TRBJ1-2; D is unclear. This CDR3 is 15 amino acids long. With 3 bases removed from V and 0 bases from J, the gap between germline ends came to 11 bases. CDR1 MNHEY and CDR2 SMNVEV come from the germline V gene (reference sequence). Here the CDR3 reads CASSLGSATNYGYTF. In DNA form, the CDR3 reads TGTGCCAGCAGTTTGGGGTCAGCCACTAACTATGGCTACACCTTC.

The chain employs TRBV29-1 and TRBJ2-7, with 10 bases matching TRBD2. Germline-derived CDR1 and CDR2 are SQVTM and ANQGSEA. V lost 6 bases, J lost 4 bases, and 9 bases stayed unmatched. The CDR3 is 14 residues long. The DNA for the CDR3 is TGCAGCGTCGCAGGACTAGCGGAGAAGTACGAGCAGTACTTC. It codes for CSVAGLAEKYEQYF.

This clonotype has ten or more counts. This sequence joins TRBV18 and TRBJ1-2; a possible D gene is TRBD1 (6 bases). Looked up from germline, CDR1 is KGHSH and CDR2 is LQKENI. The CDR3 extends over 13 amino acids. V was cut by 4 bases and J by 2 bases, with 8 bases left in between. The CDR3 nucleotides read TGTGCCAGCTCACTCGACAGGAACTATGGCTACACCTTC. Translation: CASSLDRNYGYTF.

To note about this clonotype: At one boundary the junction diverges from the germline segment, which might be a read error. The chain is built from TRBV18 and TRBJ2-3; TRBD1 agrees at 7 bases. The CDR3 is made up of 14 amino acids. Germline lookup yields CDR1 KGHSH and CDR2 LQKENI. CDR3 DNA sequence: TGTGCCAGCCCACCGACAGGGCACACAGATACGCAGTATTTT. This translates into CASPPTGHTDTQYF.

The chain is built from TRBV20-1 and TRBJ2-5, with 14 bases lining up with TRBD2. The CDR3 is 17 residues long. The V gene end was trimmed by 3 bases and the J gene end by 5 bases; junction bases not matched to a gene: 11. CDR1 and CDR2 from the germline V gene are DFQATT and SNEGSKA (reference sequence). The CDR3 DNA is TGCAGTGCTAGCGGGACTAGCGGGAGAGGAGGAGGGGAGACCCAGTACTTC. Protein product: CSASGTSGRGGGETQYF.

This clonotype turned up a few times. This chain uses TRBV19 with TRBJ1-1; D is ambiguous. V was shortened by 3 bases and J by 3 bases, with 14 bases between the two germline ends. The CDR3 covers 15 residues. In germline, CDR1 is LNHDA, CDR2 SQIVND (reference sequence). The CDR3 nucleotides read TGTGCCAGTAGTATGGCCTCCTCTAGGGACACTGAAGCTTTCTTT. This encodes CASSMASSRDTEAFF.

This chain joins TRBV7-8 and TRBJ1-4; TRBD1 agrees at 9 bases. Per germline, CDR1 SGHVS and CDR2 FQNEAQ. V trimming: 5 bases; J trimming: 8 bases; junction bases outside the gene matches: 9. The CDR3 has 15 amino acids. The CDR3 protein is CASSKGQGRTEKLFF. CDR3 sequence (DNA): TGTGCCAGCAGCAAAGGACAGGGGAGGACGGAAAAACTGTTTTTT. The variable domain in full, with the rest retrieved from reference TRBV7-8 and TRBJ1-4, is GAGVSQSPRYKVAKRGQDVALRCDPISGHVSLFWYQQALGQGPEFLTYFQNEAQLDKSGLPSDRFFAERPEGSVSTLKIQRTQQEDSAVYLCASSKGQGRTEKLFFGSGTQLSVL.

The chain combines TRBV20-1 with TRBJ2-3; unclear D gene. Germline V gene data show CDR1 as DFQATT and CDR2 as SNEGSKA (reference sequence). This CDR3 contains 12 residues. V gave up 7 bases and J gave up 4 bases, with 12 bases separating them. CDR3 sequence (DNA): TGCAGTGGCCGGGCAACCCCAGATACGCAGTATTTT. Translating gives CSGRATPDTQYF.

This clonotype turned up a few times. This CDR3 is CATSRVGGGANVLTF. CDR3 sequence (DNA): TGTGCCACCAGCAGAGTGGGAGGTGGGGCCAACGTCCTGACTTTC. The rearrangement uses TRBV15 and TRBJ2-6; a weak D match, TRBD2 (6 bases). The CDR3 totals 15 residues. Trimming removed 1 base from V and 3 bases from J, with 7 bases in between. Germline CDR1 and CDR2: LNHNV and YYDKDF (reference sequence).

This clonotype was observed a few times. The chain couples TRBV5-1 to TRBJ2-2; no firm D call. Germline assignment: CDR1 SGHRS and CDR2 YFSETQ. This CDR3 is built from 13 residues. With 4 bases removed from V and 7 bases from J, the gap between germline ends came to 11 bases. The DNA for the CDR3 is TGCGCCAGCAGCCTAAGCGCAAACGGGGAGCTGTTTTTT. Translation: CASSLSANGELFF.

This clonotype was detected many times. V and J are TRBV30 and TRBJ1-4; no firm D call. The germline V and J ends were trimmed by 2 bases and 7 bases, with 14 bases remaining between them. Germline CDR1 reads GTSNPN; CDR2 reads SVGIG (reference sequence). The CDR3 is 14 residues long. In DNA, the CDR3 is TGTGCCTGGAGTACCGGGGTTACGGGTGAAAAACTGTTTTTT. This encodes CAWSTGVTGEKLFF.

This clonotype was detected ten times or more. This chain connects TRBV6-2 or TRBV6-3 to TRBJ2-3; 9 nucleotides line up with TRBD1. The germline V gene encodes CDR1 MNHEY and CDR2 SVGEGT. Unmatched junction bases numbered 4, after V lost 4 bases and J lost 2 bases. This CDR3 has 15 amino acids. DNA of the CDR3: TGTGCCAGCAGTTTCGGGACAGGGTCCACAGATACGCAGTATTTT. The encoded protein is CASSFGTGSTDTQYF.